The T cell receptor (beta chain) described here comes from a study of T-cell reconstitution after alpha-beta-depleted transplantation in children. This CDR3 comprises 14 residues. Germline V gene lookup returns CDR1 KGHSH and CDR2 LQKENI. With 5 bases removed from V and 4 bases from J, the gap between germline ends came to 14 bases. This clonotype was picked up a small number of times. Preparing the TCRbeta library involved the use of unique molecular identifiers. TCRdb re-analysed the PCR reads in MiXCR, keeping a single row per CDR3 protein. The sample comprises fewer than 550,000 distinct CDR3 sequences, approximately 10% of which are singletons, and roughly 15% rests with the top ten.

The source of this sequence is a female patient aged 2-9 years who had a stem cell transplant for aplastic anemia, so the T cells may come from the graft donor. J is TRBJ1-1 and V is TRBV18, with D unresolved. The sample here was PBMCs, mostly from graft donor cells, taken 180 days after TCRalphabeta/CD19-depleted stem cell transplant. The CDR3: CASSVRRDFTEAFF. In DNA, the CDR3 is TGTGCCAGCTCAGTACGCCGGGATTTCACTGAAGCTTTCTTT.